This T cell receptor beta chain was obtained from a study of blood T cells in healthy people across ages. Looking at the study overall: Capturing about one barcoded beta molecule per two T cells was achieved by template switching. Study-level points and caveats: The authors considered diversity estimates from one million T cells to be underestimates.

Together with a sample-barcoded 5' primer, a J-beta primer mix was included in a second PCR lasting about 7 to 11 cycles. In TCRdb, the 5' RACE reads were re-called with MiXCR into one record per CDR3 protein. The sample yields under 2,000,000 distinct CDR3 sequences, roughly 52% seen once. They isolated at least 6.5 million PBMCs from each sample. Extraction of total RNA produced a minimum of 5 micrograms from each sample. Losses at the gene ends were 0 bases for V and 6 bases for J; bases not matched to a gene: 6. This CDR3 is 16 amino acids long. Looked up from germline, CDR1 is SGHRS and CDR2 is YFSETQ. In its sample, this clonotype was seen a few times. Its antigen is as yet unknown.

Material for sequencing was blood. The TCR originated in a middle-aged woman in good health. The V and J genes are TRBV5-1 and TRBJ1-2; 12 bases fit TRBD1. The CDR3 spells CASSLGGTGGSDGYTF. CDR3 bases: TGCGCCAGCAGCTTGGGGGGGACAGGGGGCAGCGATGGCTACACCTTC.